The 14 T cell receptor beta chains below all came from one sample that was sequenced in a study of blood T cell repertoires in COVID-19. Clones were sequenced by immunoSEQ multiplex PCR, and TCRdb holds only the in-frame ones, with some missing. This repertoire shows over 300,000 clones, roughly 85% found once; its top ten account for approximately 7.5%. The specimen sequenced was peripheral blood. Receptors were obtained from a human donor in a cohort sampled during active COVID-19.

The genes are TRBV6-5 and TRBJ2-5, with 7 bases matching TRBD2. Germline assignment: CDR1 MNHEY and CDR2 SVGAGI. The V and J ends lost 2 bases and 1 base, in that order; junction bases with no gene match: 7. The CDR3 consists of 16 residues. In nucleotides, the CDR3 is TGTGCCAGCAGTTACACGACTACGGGGGGCCAAGAGACCCAGTACTTC. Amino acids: CASSYTTTGGQETQYF.

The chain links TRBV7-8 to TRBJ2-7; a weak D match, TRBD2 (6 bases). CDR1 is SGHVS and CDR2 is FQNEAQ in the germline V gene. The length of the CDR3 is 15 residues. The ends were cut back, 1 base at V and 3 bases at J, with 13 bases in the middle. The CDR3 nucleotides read TGTGCCAGCAGCTTAGAGTGGCGGGATCTCTACGAGCAGTACTTC. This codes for CASSLEWRDLYEQYF.

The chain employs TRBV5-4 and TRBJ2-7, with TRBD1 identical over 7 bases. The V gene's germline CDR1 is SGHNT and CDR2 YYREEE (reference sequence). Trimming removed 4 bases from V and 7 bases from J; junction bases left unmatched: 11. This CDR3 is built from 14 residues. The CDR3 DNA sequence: TGTGCCAGCAGCCCAGGGACAGCCTCTAAAGAGCAGTACTTC. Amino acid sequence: CASSPGTASKEQYF.

The CDR3 here is CAWSPLAGNNNEQFF. The CDR3 bases are TGTGCCTGGAGCCCACTAGCGGGGAACAACAATGAGCAGTTCTTC. V usage is TRBV30 and J usage is TRBJ2-1; TRBD2 agrees at 10 bases. The CDR3 contains 15 residues. The germline V gene has CDR1 GTSNPN and CDR2 SVGIG (reference sequence). V dropped 3 bases and J dropped 5; count of bases not matched to a gene: 7.

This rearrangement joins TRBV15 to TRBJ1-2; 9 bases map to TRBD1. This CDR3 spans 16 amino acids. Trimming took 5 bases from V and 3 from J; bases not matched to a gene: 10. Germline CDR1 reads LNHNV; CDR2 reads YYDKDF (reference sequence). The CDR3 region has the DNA TGTGCCACCAGCGAGGACAGGGGAACGGCCGACTATGGCTACACCTTC. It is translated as CATSEDRGTADYGYTF.

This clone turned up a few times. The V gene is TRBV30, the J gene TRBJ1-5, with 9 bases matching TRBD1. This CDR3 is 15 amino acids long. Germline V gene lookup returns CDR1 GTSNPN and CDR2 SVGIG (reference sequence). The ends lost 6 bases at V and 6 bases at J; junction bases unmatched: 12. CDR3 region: CACKRPGQGSQPQHF. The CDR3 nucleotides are TGTGCCTGTAAAAGGCCGGGACAGGGTAGTCAGCCCCAGCATTTT.

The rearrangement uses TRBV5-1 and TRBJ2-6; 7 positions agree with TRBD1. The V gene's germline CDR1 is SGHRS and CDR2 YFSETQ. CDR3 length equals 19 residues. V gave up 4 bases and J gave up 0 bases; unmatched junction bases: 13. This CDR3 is CASSEMLQGVPSGANVLTF. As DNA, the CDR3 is TGCGCCAGCAGCGAGATGCTGCAGGGGGTCCCCTCTGGGGCCAACGTCCTGACTTTC.

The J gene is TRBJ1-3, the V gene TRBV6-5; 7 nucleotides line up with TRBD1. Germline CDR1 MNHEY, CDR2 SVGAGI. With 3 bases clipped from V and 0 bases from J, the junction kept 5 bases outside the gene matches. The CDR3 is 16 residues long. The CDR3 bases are TGTGCCAGCAGTTATGACAGGGCGAGCTCTGGAAACACCATATATTTT. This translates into CASSYDRASSGNTIYF.

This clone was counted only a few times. The chain's CDR3 is CASSWIRGGQDTEAFF. The CDR3 nucleotides read TGTGCCAGCAGCTGGATCCGTGGTGGGCAGGACACTGAAGCTTTCTTT. This chain joins TRBV7-9 and TRBJ1-1; D remains ambiguous. Germline loops: CDR1 SEHNR, CDR2 FQNEAQ (reference sequence). Trimming removed 4 bases from V and 3 bases from J, with 18 bases in between. The CDR3 has 16 amino acids.

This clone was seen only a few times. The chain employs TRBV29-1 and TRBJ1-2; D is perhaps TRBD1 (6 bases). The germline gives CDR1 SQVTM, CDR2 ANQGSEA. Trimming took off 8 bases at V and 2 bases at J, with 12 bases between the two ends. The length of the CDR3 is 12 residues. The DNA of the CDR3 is TGCAGCTCAGGGACACCGAACTATGGCTACACCTTC. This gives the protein CSSGTPNYGYTF.

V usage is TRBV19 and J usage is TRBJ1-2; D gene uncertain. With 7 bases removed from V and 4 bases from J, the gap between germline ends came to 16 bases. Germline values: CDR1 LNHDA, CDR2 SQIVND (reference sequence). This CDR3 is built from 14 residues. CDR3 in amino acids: CASNTGIQAYGYTF. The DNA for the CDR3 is TGTGCCAGTAATACCGGGATTCAGGCCTATGGCTACACCTTC. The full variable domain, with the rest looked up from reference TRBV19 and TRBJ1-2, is DGGITQSPKYLFRKEGQNVTLSCEQNLNHDAMYWYRQDPGQGLRLIYYSQIVNDFQKGDIAEGYSVSREKKESFPLTVTSAQKNPTAFYLCASNTGIQAYGYTFGSGTRLTVV.

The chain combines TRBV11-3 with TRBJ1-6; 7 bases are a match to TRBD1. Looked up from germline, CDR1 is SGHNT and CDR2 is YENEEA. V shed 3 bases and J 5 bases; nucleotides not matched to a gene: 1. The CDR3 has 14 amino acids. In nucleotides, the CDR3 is TGTGCCAGCAGCTTTGGGACAGATAATTCACCCCTCCACTTT. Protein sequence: CASSFGTDNSPLHF.

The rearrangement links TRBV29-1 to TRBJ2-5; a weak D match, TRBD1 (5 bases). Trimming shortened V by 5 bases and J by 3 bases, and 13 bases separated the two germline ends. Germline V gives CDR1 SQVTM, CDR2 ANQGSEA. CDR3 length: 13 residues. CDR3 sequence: CSVRLGAKETQYF. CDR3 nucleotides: TGCAGCGTTCGGTTAGGGGCTAAAGAGACCCAGTACTTC.

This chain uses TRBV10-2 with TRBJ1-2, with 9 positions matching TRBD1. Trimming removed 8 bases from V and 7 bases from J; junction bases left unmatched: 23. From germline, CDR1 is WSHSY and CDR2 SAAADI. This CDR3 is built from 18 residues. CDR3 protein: CASARLGSSGTGRRGYTF. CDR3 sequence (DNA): TGCGCCAGCGCTCGTTTGGGTTCGTCCGGGACAGGGAGACGTGGCTACACCTTC.